In its sample, the clone carrying this TCR beta chain ranks as large. The antigen is not known. PCR amplification relied on 60 Vbeta primers (plus 13 Jbeta primers). Clones were read by immunoSEQ multiplex PCR, and TCRdb kept only the in-frame ones, dropping some. Of around 100,000 clones detected, 67% appear once; the ten largest clones hold 8% to 10%. This specimen belongs to a study of cytomegalovirus exposure and HLA in healthy donors. Germline V gene data show CDR1 as SEHNR and CDR2 as FQNEAQ (reference sequence). CDR3 length: 18 residues. V shed 5 bases, J shed 2 bases, and the junction held 11 bases outside the gene matches. Study-wide results and limits: It was reported in a later analysis that an Asian-associated ancestry cluster showed fewer N-insertions than the approximately 670-donor mean. More than 15,000 TCR beta sequences were associated with HLA alleles at 0.05 false discovery rate in a later analysis.

The sample taken for sequencing was PBMCs. V gene TRBV7-9 combines with J gene TRBJ2-4, with 11 bases lining up with TRBD2. The clonotype was recovered from a man younger than 35 in good health and CMV-seropositive. CDR3 sequence: CASSGLDSGGATKNIQYF. The DNA of the CDR3 is TGTGCCAGCAGCGGGCTGGATAGCGGGGGGGCGACCAAAAACATTCAGTACTTC.